This TCR beta chain was identified during a study of T cells after yellow fever vaccination (dated by TCRdb to the late 2010s). In terms of the full investigation: The SMART-Seq v4 Ultra Low Input RNA kit was used to prepare libraries from fractions with low cell numbers. Bulk TCR alpha and beta repertoires were sequenced longitudinally to track T-cell clones before and after primary and booster YFV17D yellow fever vaccination. Two healthy male donors, one aged 18 to 30 and one aged 30 to 40 years, were included in the cohort. Blood samples were taken at several timepoints before and after primary and secondary immunization, and bulk PBMC replicates and cell subsets were isolated.

Many counts were recorded for this clonotype. Its cognate antigen has yet to be identified. Mismatch with germline at one junction end may stem from a read error. The instrument was an Illumina NovaSeq 6000. TCR cDNA was synthesized by 5'RACE template switching, through which a universal primer site and unique molecular identifiers were introduced. Priming for cDNA synthesis came from both the TCR alpha and TCR beta constant segments. Two PCR steps were used to amplify libraries, with sample barcodes and sequencing adapters being added in the second step. Libraries were sequenced on Illumina HiSeq 2500 (2x100 bp) or NovaSeq (2x150 bp). The authors processed their data as follows. Reads were demultiplexed and collapsed into UMI consensus sequences with MIGEC, and V(D)J alignment was performed with MiXCR. Using edgeR on replicate PBMC samples, clonotypes were called vaccine-responding if FDR was below 0.01 and the log2 fold change was above 5 up to day 15. Each bulk clonotype was labeled CD4 or CD8 based on which sequenced repertoire, CD4 or CD8, contained the clonotype at higher abundance. Through fastp at Q25 and MiXCR, TCRdb rebuilt clones from the public reads, retaining in-frame beta chains. Each CDR3 protein gets just one entry, which takes the most common genes and DNA from the rows behind it. TCRdb, not the original authors, processed these V and J calls. The sample table lists about 220,000 distinct CDR3 sequences, 3% to 4% of them with a count of one. The ten largest clones capture 3.2% of the sample.

What the work shows at the level of the full study, not this receptor alone: After the booster, most of the clones that had expanded following primary vaccination were detected again (roughly 96% of CD4 and 80% to 90% of CD8), which suggests that memory was broadly maintained. Compared with the primary T-cell response, the secondary T-cell response was weaker but faster, peaking on day 5 rather than day 15. FACS-sorted repertoires could contain abundant contaminating clonotypes from the bulk population, so computational filtering was required. Only a couple of donors were included in the study, so the extent to which the findings can be generalized is limited. A small share of clonotypes was detected in both CD4 and CD8 compartments, with the overlap likely arising from convergent recombination.

The treatment or condition tag for this specimen amounts to: live attenuated yellow fever vaccine strain. A standard Ficoll-Paque protocol was used to isolate PBMCs from peripheral blood. Dynabeads CD4 and CD8 positive selection kits were used to isolate the CD4 and CD8 T-cell fractions. TriZol was used to extract RNA from bulk PBMCs, from CD4 and CD8 fractions, and from dextramer-positive and dextramer-negative fractions. CDR1 and CDR2 were assigned from the germline V gene (reference sequence) as SEHNR and FQNEAQ. The CDR3 starts with the cysteine, ends with the phenylalanine, and has 12 residues. The entry retains the CDR3 DNA only, 36 bases that are in frame from base 1.

The sample consisted of CD4+ T cells sorted from PBMCs, taken 10 days after the yellow fever booster vaccination. The sequence links TRBV7-9 to TRBJ1-5; TRBD1 is possibly the D segment (6 matching bases). This TCR came from a man aged 18 to 35 who received the YFV17D yellow fever vaccine. Here the CDR3 is given as CASSLGGQPQHF. The nucleotide sequence is given as TGTGCCAGCAGTTTAGGGGGTCAGCCCCAGCATTTT. Outside the CDR3, residues come from the reference TRBV7-9 and TRBJ1-5 proteins, so the full variable domain is: DTGVSQNPRHKITKRGQNVTFRCDPISEHNRLYWYRQTLGQGPEFLTYFQNEAQLEKSRLLSDRFSAERPKGSFSTLEIQRTEQGDSAMYLCASSLGGQPQHFGDGTRLSIL.